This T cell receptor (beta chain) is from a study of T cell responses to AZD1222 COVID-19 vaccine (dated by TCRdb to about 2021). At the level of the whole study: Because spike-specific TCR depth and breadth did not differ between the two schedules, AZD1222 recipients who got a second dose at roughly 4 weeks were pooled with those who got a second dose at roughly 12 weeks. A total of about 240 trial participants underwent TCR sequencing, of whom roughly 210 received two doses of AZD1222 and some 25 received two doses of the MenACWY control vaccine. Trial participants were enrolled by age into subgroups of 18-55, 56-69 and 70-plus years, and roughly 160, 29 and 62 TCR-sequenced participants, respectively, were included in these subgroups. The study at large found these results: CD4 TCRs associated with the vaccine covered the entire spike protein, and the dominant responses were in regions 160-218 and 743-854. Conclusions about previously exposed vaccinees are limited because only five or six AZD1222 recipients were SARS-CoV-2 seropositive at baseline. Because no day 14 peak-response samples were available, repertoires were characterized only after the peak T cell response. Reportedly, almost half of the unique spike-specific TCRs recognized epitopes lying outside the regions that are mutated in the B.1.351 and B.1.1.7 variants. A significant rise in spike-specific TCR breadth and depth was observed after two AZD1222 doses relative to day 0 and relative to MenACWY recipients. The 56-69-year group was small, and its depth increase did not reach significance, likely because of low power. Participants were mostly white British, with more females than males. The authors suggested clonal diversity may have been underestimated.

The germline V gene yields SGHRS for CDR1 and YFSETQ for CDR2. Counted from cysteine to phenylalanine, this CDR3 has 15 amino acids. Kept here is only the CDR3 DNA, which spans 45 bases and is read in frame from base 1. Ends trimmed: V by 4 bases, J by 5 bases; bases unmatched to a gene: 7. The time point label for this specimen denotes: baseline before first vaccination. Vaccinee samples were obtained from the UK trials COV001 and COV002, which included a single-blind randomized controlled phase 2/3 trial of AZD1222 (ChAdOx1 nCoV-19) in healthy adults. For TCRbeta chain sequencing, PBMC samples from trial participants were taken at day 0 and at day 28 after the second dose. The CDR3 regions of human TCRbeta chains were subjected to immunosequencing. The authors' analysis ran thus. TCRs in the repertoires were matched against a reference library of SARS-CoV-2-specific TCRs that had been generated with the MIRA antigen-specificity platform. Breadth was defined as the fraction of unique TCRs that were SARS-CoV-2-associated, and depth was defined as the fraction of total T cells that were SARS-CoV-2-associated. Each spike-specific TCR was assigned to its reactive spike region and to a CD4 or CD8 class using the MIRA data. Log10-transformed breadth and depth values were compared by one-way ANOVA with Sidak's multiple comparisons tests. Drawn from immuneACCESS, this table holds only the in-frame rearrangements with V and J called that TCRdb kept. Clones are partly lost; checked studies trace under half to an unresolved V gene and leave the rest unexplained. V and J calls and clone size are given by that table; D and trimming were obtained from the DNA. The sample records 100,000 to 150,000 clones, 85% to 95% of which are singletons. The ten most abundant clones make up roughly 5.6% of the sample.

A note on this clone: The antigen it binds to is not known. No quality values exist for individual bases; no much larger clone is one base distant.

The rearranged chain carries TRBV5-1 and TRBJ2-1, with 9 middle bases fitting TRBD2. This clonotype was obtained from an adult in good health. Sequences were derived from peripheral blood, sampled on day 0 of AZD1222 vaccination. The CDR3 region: CASSLPAGGNNEQFF. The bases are TGCGCCAGCAGCCTACCAGCGGGAGGAAACAATGAGCAGTTCTTC.